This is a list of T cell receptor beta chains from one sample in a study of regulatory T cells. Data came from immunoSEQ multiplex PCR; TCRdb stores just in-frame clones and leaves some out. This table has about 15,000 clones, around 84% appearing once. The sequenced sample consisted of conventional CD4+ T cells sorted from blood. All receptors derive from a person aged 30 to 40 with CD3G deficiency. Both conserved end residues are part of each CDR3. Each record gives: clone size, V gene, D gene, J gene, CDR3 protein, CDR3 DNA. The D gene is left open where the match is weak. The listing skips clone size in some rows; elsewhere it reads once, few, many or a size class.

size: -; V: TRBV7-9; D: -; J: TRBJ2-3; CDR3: CASSLVALPDTQYF; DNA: TGTGCCAGCAGCTTAGTTGCGCTCCCAGATACGCAGTATTTT
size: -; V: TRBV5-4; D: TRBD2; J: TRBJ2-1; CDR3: CASSLGAGVHNEQFF; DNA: TGTGCCAGCAGCTTGGGAGCGGGAGTTCATAATGAGCAGTTCTTC
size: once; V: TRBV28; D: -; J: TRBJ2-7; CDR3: CASSLGLARYEQYF; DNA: TGTGCCAGCAGTTTAGGGCTAGCTAGGTACGAGCAGTACTTC
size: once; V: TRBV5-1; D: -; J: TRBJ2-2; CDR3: CASSLTPGDTGELFF; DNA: TGCGCCAGCAGCTTAACGCCCGGGGACACCGGGGAGCTGTTTTTT
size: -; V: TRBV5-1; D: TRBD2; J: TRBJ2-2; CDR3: CASSLGLAANTGELFF; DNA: TGCGCCAGCAGCTTGGGACTAGCGGCGAACACCGGGGAGCTGTTTTTT
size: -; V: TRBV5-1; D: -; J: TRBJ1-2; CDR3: CASSPGDGYGYTF; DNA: TGCGCCAGCAGCCCGGGAGACGGATATGGCTACACCTTC
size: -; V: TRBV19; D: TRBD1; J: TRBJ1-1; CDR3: CASSLRTGFENTEAFF; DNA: TGTGCCAGTAGTCTAAGGACAGGGTTCGAGAACACTGAAGCTTTCTTT
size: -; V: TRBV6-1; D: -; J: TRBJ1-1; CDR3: CASSENLWERAEAFF; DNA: TGTGCCAGCAGTGAAAATCTGTGGGAACGCGCTGAAGCTTTCTTT
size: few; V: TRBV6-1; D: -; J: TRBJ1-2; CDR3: CASSEVVQGLKGYTF; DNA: TGTGCCAGCAGTGAAGTCGTTCAGGGACTAAAAGGCTACACCTTC
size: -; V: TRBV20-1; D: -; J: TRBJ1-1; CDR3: CSARDLSRAFF; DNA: TGCAGTGCTAGAGATTTGAGCCGGGCTTTCTTT
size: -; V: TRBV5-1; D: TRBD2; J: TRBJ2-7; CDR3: CASSPASGGPYEQYF; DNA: TGCGCCAGCAGTCCAGCTAGCGGGGGTCCCTACGAGCAGTACTTC
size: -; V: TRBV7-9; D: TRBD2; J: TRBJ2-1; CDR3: CASSIAGGHGEQFF; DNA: TGTGCCAGCAGTATAGCGGGGGGGCACGGTGAGCAGTTCTTC
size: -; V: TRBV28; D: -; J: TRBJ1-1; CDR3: CASTRRKGLNTEAFF; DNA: TGTGCCAGCACTCGGAGAAAGGGATTGAACACTGAAGCTTTCTTT
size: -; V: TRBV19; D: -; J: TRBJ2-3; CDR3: CASSRGFSTDTQYF; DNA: TGTGCCAGTAGCAGGGGATTTAGCACAGATACGCAGTATTTT
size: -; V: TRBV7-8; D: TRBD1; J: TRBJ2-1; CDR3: CASSGGTGWGEQFF; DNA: TGTGCCAGCAGCGGGGGGACAGGGTGGGGTGAGCAGTTCTTC
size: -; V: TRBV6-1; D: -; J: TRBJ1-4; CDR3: CASSDRAGKLFF; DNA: TGTGCCAGCAGTGACAGGGCTGGAAAACTGTTTTTT
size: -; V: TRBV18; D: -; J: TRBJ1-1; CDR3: CASSSDIRNTEAFF; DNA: TGTGCCAGCTCATCGGACATTAGGAACACTGAAGCTTTCTTT
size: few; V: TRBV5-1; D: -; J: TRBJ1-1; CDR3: CASSWDGSTEAFF; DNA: TGCGCCAGCAGCTGGGACGGTAGCACTGAAGCTTTCTTT
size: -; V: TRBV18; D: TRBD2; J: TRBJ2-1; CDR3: CASSPTRGAAGEQFF; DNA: TGTGCCAGCTCACCTACGCGGGGGGCCGCTGGTGAGCAGTTCTTC
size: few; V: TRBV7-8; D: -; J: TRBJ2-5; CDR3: CASSLVEGFRTQYF; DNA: TGTGCCAGCAGCTTAGTGGAGGGTTTTCGGACCCAGTACTTC
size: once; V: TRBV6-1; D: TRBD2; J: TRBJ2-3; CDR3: CASRRGAKTDTQYF; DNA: TGTGCCAGCAGGCGGGGGGCGAAGACAGATACGCAGTATTTT
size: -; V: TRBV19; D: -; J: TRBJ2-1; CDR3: CASSFGGRVNEQFF; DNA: TGTGCCAGTAGTTTTGGGGGGCGAGTTAATGAGCAGTTCTTC
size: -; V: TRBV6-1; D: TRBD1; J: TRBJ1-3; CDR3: CASSEFGQGEGGNTIYF; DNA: TGTGCCAGCAGTGAATTCGGACAGGGAGAAGGTGGAAACACCATATATTTT
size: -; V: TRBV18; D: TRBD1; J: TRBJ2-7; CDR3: CASSPGQGLSYEQYF; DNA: TGTGCCAGCTCACCCGGACAGGGGCTCTCCTACGAGCAGTACTTC
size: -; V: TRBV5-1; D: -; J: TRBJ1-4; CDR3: CASSLQGQANEKLFF; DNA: TGCGCCAGCAGCCTTCAGGGGCAGGCTAATGAAAAACTGTTTTTT
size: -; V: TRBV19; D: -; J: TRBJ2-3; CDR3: CASSPRRGTSSTDTQYF; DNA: TGTGCCAGTAGTCCACGGAGGGGGACCTCTAGCACAGATACGCAGTATTTT
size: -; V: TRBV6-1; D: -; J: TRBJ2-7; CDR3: CASRSYRDTSYEQYF; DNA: TGTGCCAGCAGATCATACCGGGACACCTCCTACGAGCAGTACTTC
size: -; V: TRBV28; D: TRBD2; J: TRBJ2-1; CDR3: CASSSLYPSAGGPGNEQFF; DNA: TGTGCCAGCAGTTCATTATATCCCTCAGCGGGGGGGCCTGGGAATGAGCAGTTCTTC
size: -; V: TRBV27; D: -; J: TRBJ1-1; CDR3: CASSLRGRMNTEAFF; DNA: TGTGCCAGCAGTTTACGGGGCAGAATGAACACTGAAGCTTTCTTT
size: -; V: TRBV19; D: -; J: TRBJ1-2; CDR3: CASSPRPGIYGYTF; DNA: TGTGCCAGTAGTCCCCGCCCGGGCATATATGGCTACACCTTC
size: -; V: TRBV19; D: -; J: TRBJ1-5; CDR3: CASRDGQSNQPQHF; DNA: TGTGCCAGTAGGGACGGACAGTCAAATCAGCCCCAGCATTTT
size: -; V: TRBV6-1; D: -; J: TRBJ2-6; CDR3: CAILRASGANVLTF; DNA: TGTGCCATACTCAGGGCCTCTGGGGCCAACGTCCTGACTTTC
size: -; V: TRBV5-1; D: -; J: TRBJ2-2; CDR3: CASSLRVGSGELFF; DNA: TGCGCCAGCAGCTTACGCGTTGGTTCCGGGGAGCTGTTTTTT
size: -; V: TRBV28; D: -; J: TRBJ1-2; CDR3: CASSLGTVYGYTF; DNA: TGTGCCAGCAGTTTGGGTACTGTCTATGGCTACACCTTC
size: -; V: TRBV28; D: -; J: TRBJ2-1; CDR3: CASSLSYRSNEQFF; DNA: TGTGCCAGCAGTTTATCTTACAGGTCCAATGAGCAGTTCTTC
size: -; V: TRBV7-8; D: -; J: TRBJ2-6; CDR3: CASSLGLSRWANVLTF; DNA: TGTGCCAGCAGCCTGGGACTGTCCCGTTGGGCCAACGTCCTGACTTTC
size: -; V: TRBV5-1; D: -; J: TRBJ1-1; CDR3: CASSLDGVNTEAFF; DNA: TGCGCCAGCAGCTTGGATGGAGTGAACACTGAAGCTTTCTTT
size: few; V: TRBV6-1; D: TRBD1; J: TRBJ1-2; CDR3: CASSASGTGPYGYTF; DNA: TGTGCCAGCAGCGCCTCCGGGACAGGGCCATATGGCTACACCTTC